This entry is about one T cell receptor beta chain. Its antigen is undetermined. Libraries were prepared by immunoSEQ multiplex PCR; TCRdb keeps only in-frame clonotypes and omits some of them. This table holds just under 350,000 clones, around 67% found once. The data stem from a study of shared clonotypes between healthy human individuals. Notes on the study in general: It was expected that sequencing depth would affect clonotype sharing among donors.

Recent vaccinations or acute infections were absent in the healthy HIV-negative adult donors. The V end lost 2 bases, the J end lost 8 bases, and 13 bases lay between the germline ends. This CDR3 is built from 14 residues. Germline values: CDR1 MDHEN, CDR2 SYDVKM. The J gene is TRBJ1-5, the V gene TRBV28; the D is unclear. This TCR was recovered from a man younger than 40 in good health. Sequenced material: memory CD4+ T cells sorted from blood. The subset denotes: CD45RA-negative fraction. CDR3 in DNA: TGTGCCAGCAGTTTAGGAGGGCGGGAAAAGCCCCAGCATTTT. This sequence encodes CASSLGGREKPQHF.